This T cell receptor (beta chain) was identified in a study of T cells in Graves' hyperthyroidism and ophthalmopathy. On the study more broadly: Peripheral blood draws took place at initial diagnosis, ahead of any treatment. Whole-study results and caveats: Blood also contained most expanded thyroid clonotypes above 0.001. Ophthalmopathy was distinguished from stable hyperthyroidism by 13 V-J signatures.

From RNA transcripts, TCR beta CDR3 regions were amplified. Initially, a first-round RT-PCR of the TCR CDR3 employed the HTBI primer set. TCRdb reprocessed the multiplex PCR reads with MiXCR, giving one entry per CDR3 protein. Of about 600,000 distinct CDR3 sequences detected, approximately 14% appear once; the ten largest clones hold roughly 7.7%. Ten or more counts support this clonotype. Its antigen is currently unknown. The CDR3 covers 14 residues. Trimming shortened V by 5 bases and J by 2 bases, and 10 bases separated the two germline ends. Looked up from germline, CDR1 is DFQATT and CDR2 is SNEGSKA (reference sequence). Isolation of PBMCs was performed on about 10 ml fresh peripheral blood.

The sequencing sample was made of blood. This sequence originates from a woman aged 18 to 35 with Graves' ophthalmopathy. The V gene is TRBV20-1, the J gene TRBJ2-6, with D perhaps matching TRBD1 or TRBD2 (5 bases each). CDR3 sequence reads: CSAPGRPGANVLTF. The CDR3 coding sequence is TGCAGTGCTCCGGGACGACCTGGGGCCAACGTCCTGACTTTC.